This T cell receptor (beta chain) was sequenced for a study of monozygotic twins with inflammatory bowel disease. General observations from the study: For IBD patients, clonotypes shared with others were fewer than for healthy twins, especially with disease activity.

TCRdb re-called the 5' RACE reads and gives one entry per CDR3 protein, without DNA. Recorded here are around 150,000 distinct CDR3 sequences; the top ten clones represent 2% to 3%. CDR1 and CDR2 (germline): DFQATT, SNEGSKA (reference sequence). The CDR3 covers 13 residues. In regard to this clonotype: No antigen is known for it.

The source of this sequence is a human donor with ulcerative colitis or Crohn's disease, or a healthy co-twin of an affected twin (not recorded which). V gene TRBV20-1 combines with J gene TRBJ1-5. Sequencing used blood. CDR3 amino acids: CSARGDYNQPQHF.